These 31 T cell receptor beta chains came from one sample sequenced in a study of blood T cells in healthy people across ages. Next came a second PCR, run for roughly 6 to 11 cycles, which used a sample-barcoded 5' primer along with a J-beta primer mix. Each CDR3 protein gets one entry after TCRdb re-called the 5' RACE reads with MiXCR. The table shows 2 million or so distinct CDR3 sequences, with around 50% occurring only once. Specimen: blood. The receptor set was obtained from a woman aged 40 to 50 in good health.

There are a few counts of this clonotype. V usage is TRBV7-2 and J usage is TRBJ2-7; D gene ambiguous. V was trimmed by 5 bases and J by 2 bases, leaving 13 bases between them. Germline V gives CDR1 SGHTA, CDR2 FQGNSA. There are 14 residues in the CDR3. The chain's CDR3 is CASSDRTDAYEQYF. The DNA for the CDR3 is TGTGCCAGCAGCGATCGGACGGACGCCTACGAGCAGTACTTC.

The chain employs TRBV7-2 and TRBJ1-6; 9 positions agree with TRBD1. With 5 bases clipped from V and 6 bases from J, the junction kept 8 bases outside the gene matches. CDR3 length: 16 amino acids. CDR1 is SGHTA and CDR2 is FQGNSA in the germline V gene. The CDR3 region is CASSPRQGVSNSPLHF. The DNA for the CDR3 is TGTGCCAGCAGCCCTCGACAGGGGGTATCTAATTCACCCCTCCACTTT.

This clonotype turned up a few times. The V and J genes are TRBV7-2 and TRBJ2-5; 8 bases fit TRBD2. The J call may be incorrect, as the DNA end agrees better with TRBJ2-7. CDR1 SGHTA and CDR2 FQGNSA come from the germline V gene. The CDR3 runs 16 residues. CDR3 residues: CASSLVALAVPYEQYF. The DNA of the CDR3 is TGTGCCAGCAGCTTAGTAGCACTAGCGGTCCCCTACGAGCAGTACTTC.

This sequence joins TRBV28 and TRBJ2-7; D call uncertain. V was pared by 7 bases and J by 0 bases, with 16 bases between. CDR3 length: 15 amino acids. Looked up from germline, CDR1 is MDHEN and CDR2 is SYDVKM. CDR3 nucleotide sequence: TGTGCCAGCACCAGAATAAGGTATCCCTCCTACGAGCAGTACTTC. Protein: CASTRIRYPSYEQYF.

The count of this clonotype is one. At one end the junction does not follow the germline gene, possibly because of a read error. The chain has TRBV7-2 and TRBJ1-1; D unclear. Germline CDR1 SGHTA, CDR2 FQGNSA. CDR3 length: 12 residues. DNA for the CDR3: TGTGCCGGCAGCCACTTGGGGACTGAAGCTTTCTTT. Its protein product is CAGSHLGTEAFF. Filled out from reference TRBV7-2 and TRBJ1-1, the complete variable domain reads GAGVSQSPSNKVTEKGKDVELRCDPISGHTALYWYRQSLGQGLEFLIYFQGNSAPDKSGLPSDRFSAERTGGSVSTLTIQRTQQEDSAVYLCAGSHLGTEAFFGQGTRLTVV.

The chain links TRBV27 to TRBJ2-3, with 11 bases identical to TRBD2. The CDR3 is 17 amino acids. Trimming removed 0 bases from V and 2 bases from J; junction bases left unmatched: 4. Germline CDR1 reads MNHEY; CDR2 reads SMNVEV (reference sequence). The CDR3 region is CASSLSTSGVSTDTQYF. The CDR3 DNA is TGTGCCAGCAGTTTATCGACTAGCGGGGTTTCCACAGATACGCAGTATTTT.

This clonotype occurred a few times. The rearrangement links TRBV2 to TRBJ2-4; D is possibly TRBD1 (5 bases). V gave up 9 bases and J gave up 3 bases, with 15 bases separating them. Germline CDR1 and CDR2: SNHLY and FYNNEI. The CDR3 covers 14 residues. The CDR3 DNA sequence: TGTGCCAGTTCTGGGGCAGGGATCAAAAACATTCAGTACTTC. Translated, it gives CASSGAGIKNIQYF.

V usage is TRBV5-1 and J usage is TRBJ1-4; no clear D gene. The CDR3 runs to 14 residues. Deletions cut 2 bases from V and 8 bases from J, with 13 bases between. Germline CDR1 is SGHRS and CDR2 is YFSETQ. CDR3 region: CASSFRGIGEKLFF. The CDR3 nucleotides are TGCGCCAGCAGCTTCCGGGGAATAGGGGAAAAACTGTTTTTT.

The table lists this clonotype with a count of one. This chain uses TRBV4-2 with TRBJ1-4, with unresolved D. The CDR3 totals 16 residues. From germline, CDR1 is LGHNA and CDR2 YNFKEQ. Trimming stripped 0 bases from V and 0 bases from J, with 8 bases between. For the CDR3, the DNA is TGTGCCAGCAGCCAAGATCCCGGGGCAACTAATGAAAAACTGTTTTTT. It is translated as CASSQDPGATNEKLFF.

This chain links TRBV18 with TRBJ1-2; 9 nucleotides agree with TRBD1. CDR3 length: 16 residues. J lost 8 bases, V lost 4 bases, and 14 bases had no gene match. From germline, CDR1 is KGHSH and CDR2 LQKENI. The DNA of the CDR3 is TGTGCCAGCTCACGAATCACTCCGGGACAGGGATGGGGCTACACCTTC. Residues: CASSRITPGQGWGYTF.

The count of this clonotype is one. The chain couples TRBV2 to TRBJ2-7, with TRBD1 identical over 7 bases. The CDR3 runs to 14 residues. Germline CDR1 and CDR2: SNHLY and FYNNEI. Trimming cost V 4 bases and J 1 base; bases outside gene matches: 4. The CDR3 here is CASSGGTVSYEQYF. For the CDR3, the DNA is TGTGCCAGCAGTGGGGGGACAGTGTCCTACGAGCAGTACTTC.

The chain has TRBV5-1 and TRBJ2-7; no reliable D call. CDR3 size: 14 residues. Germline V gene data show CDR1 as SGHRS and CDR2 as YFSETQ. The V and J ends lost 1 base and 0 bases respectively, with 8 bases between them. The CDR3 loop is CASSLNSPSYEQYF. In DNA, the CDR3 is TGCGCCAGCAGCTTGAACTCGCCCTCCTACGAGCAGTACTTC. Variable domain in full (rest from reference TRBV5-1 and TRBJ2-7): KAGVTQTPRYLIKTRGQQVTLSCSPISGHRSVSWYQQTPGQGLQFLFEYFSETQRNKGNFPGRFSGRQFSNSRSEMNVSTLELGDSALYLCASSLNSPSYEQYFGPGTRLTVT.

This clonotype was seen more than once but under ten times. The V and J genes are TRBV28 and TRBJ2-5, with 11 bases lining up with TRBD2. CDR1 and CDR2 from the germline V gene are MDHEN and SYDVKM. Trimming removed 7 bases from V and 1 base from J; junction bases left unmatched: 11. The CDR3 has 17 amino acids. The CDR3 sequence is CASTKGVLAGAQETQYF. In DNA form, the CDR3 reads TGTGCCAGCACCAAGGGAGTACTAGCGGGGGCCCAAGAGACCCAGTACTTC.

The chain carries TRBV2 and TRBJ2-3; D unresolved. The V gene lost 4 bases and the J gene lost 5 bases, with 10 bases spanning the gap. The CDR3 has 13 amino acids. Germline V lookup: CDR1 SNHLY, CDR2 FYNNEI. CDR3 protein: CASSVIPGDTQYF. In nucleotides, the CDR3 is TGTGCCAGCAGTGTTATTCCGGGAGATACGCAGTATTTT.

This clonotype was found a few times. The J gene is TRBJ2-4, the V gene TRBV29-1; TRBD1 agrees at 9 bases. The end of the DNA is better explained by TRBJ2-7, so the J call may be wrong. This CDR3 region has 15 residues. Per the germline V gene, CDR1 is SQVTM and CDR2 is ANQGSEA. CDR3 bases: TGCAGCGTTGGGGTCCGGGACAGGGACTCTATCGAGCAGTACTTC. It is translated as CSVGVRDRDSIEQYF.

The rearrangement joins TRBV20-1 to TRBJ2-3; 8 nucleotides line up with TRBD1. The CDR3 loop spans 15 amino acids. Germline CDR1 is DFQATT and CDR2 is SNEGSKA (reference sequence). CDR3 amino acids: CRTTVGQGVTDTQYF. CDR3 DNA sequence: TGCAGGACAACGGTAGGACAGGGTGTGACAGATACGCAGTATTTT.

J is TRBJ2-3 and V is TRBV5-6; the D gene is possibly TRBD2 (6 bases). The V gene lost 3 bases and the J gene lost 6 bases, with 14 bases spanning the gap. CDR1 is SGHDT, CDR2 YYEEEE, per germline. This CDR3 has 14 amino acids. The CDR3 region is CASSWGVGFDTQYF. The DNA for the CDR3 is TGTGCCAGCAGCTGGGGGGTTGGTTTTGATACGCAGTATTTT.

The gene calls are TRBV12-3 or TRBV12-4 and TRBJ2-1, with 7 bases matching TRBD1. This CDR3 has 12 amino acids. V trimming: 10 bases; J trimming: 10 bases; junction bases outside the gene matches: 10. DNA of the CDR3: TGTGCCACTCAGAGACAGGGTGGGGAGCAGTTCTTC. Its translation is CATQRQGGEQFF.

Comments on this clonotype: Germline is not matched at one junction end, which may reflect a read error. This chain links TRBV6-2 or TRBV6-3 with TRBJ1-2; weak D call: TRBD1 (5 bases). The CDR3 has 14 amino acids. Germline V CDR1 and CDR2: MNHEY, SVGEGT. The CDR3 is CASRGVGRTKGYAF. The CDR3 nucleotides read TGTGCCAGCAGAGGGGTAGGGAGGACGAAAGGCTACGCCTTC.

The gene calls are TRBV7-9 and TRBJ2-1; TRBD2 matches 7 bases. Trimming took 8 bases from V and 8 from J; bases not matched to a gene: 6. The CDR3 is 12 amino acids. Looked up from germline, CDR1 is SEHNR and CDR2 is FQNEAQ (reference sequence). The CDR3 DNA sequence: TGTGCCAGCGGACTAGTTTTCCATGAGCAGTTCTTC. Amino acids: CASGLVFHEQFF.

The genes are TRBV6-2 or TRBV6-3 and TRBJ2-7; 9 positions match TRBD1. The V segment lost 6 bases and the J segment 7 bases; nucleotides outside the gene matches: 13. The germline CDR1 and CDR2 sequences are MNHEY and SVGEGT. CDR3 size: 15 residues. The CDR3 loop is CASRRPGQGFNEQYF. The CDR3 nucleotides read TGTGCCAGCAGACGTCCGGGACAGGGCTTTAATGAGCAGTACTTC.

The chain recombines TRBV20-1 with TRBJ2-4, with TRBD1 identical over 9 bases. This CDR3 has 13 residues. The trim removed 4 bases at V and 13 bases at J, leaving 11 bases unmatched. From germline, CDR1 is DFQATT and CDR2 SNEGSKA (reference sequence). The CDR3 loop is CSATGTGRNEQYF. CDR3 DNA: TGCAGTGCTACCGGGACAGGGAGAAATGAGCAGTACTTC.

V gene TRBV28 combines with J gene TRBJ2-1; 11 bases agree with TRBD2. With V trimmed by 1 base and J by 7 bases, 6 bases remained unmatched. The CDR3 consists of 16 residues. Germline assignment: CDR1 MDHEN and CDR2 SYDVKM. The CDR3 DNA reads as TGTGCCAGCAGTTTATCACTAGCGGGGGCTAGGAATGAGCAGTTCTTC. This translates into CASSLSLAGARNEQFF.

In its sample, this clonotype was seen a few times. The V and J genes are TRBV12-3 or TRBV12-4 and TRBJ2-7; D not resolved. CDR3 size: 15 residues. V was trimmed by 3 bases and J by 3 bases, leaving 15 bases between them. In DNA form, the CDR3 reads TGTGCCAGCAGTTTCGGCAGAAATCCAATCTACGAGCAGTACTTC. Amino acid sequence: CASSFGRNPIYEQYF.

J is TRBJ2-5 and V is TRBV11-2; tentatively, D is TRBD1 or TRBD2 (6 bases each). Per the germline V gene, CDR1 is SGHAT and CDR2 is FQNNGV. This CDR3 has 17 amino acids. Trimming shortened V by 4 bases and J by 2 bases, and 20 bases separated the two germline ends. This chain's CDR3 is CASSSGGGGGIQETQYF. DNA of the CDR3: TGTGCCAGCAGCTCCGGAGGGGGTGGCGGGATACAAGAGACCCAGTACTTC.

CDR3 region: CASSLRTPTSGGSTDTQYF. The CDR3 DNA reads as TGCGCCAGCAGCTTGCGTACTCCGACTAGCGGGGGAAGCACAGATACGCAGTATTTT. This chain joins TRBV5-1 and TRBJ2-3, with 12 bases matching TRBD2. Germline CDR1 and CDR2: SGHRS and YFSETQ. The CDR3 covers 19 residues. V was pared by 1 base and J by 0 bases, with 9 bases of the junction left unmatched.

The sample holds many counts of this clonotype. The rearrangement uses TRBV7-2 and TRBJ2-1; possibly TRBD1 for D (6 bases). The V and J ends lost 5 bases and 8 bases respectively, with 10 bases between them. The CDR3 sequence is 12 residues long. Germline assignment: CDR1 SGHTA and CDR2 FQGNSA. The CDR3 DNA reads TGTGCCAGCAGCCCACAGGGCTATGAGCAGTTCTTC. Its translation is CASSPQGYEQFF.

The chain carries TRBV6-2 or TRBV6-3 and TRBJ2-7, with a tentative D call TRBD2 (6 bases). The germline gives CDR1 MNHEY, CDR2 SVGEGT. This CDR3 region has 16 residues. The V and J ends lost 6 bases and 4 bases respectively, with 22 bases between them. CDR3 in DNA: TGTGCCAGCAGCCCCATGCGGAGGGCACAGAGTTACGAGCAGTACTTC. This sequence encodes CASSPMRRAQSYEQYF.

This clonotype was counted between two and nine times. J is TRBJ1-2 and V is TRBV6-6; D remains ambiguous. Germline V gene data show CDR1 as MNHNY and CDR2 as SVGAGI (reference sequence). The CDR3 contains 13 residues. V dropped 4 bases and J dropped 1 base, with 7 bases sitting between them. The CDR3 here is CASSFGDNYGYTF. The CDR3 nucleotides read TGTGCCAGCAGTTTTGGGGATAACTATGGCTACACCTTC.

This clonotype was seen only once. The chain links TRBV11-2 to TRBJ2-1; no clear D gene. V was clipped by 1 base and J by 0 bases, with 10 bases between them. This CDR3 contains 16 residues. Germline V gene lookup returns CDR1 SGHAT and CDR2 FQNNGV. The CDR3 DNA sequence: TGTGCCAGCAGCTTAGTCCTCAGAAGCTCCTACAATGAGCAGTTCTTC. It codes for CASSLVLRSSYNEQFF. The full variable domain, completed using reference TRBV11-2 and TRBJ2-1, is EAGVAQSPRYKIIEKRQSVAFWCNPISGHATLYWYQQILGQGPKLLIQFQNNGVVDDSQLPKDRFSAERLKGVDSTLKIQPAKLEDSAVYLCASSLVLRSSYNEQFFGPGTRLTVL.

The chain carries TRBV27 and TRBJ2-5; tentatively, D is TRBD1 (6 bases). The CDR3 totals 14 residues. Germline assignment: CDR1 MNHEY and CDR2 SMNVEV (reference sequence). V shed 5 bases and J shed 0 bases, with 10 bases lying between them. The CDR3 is CASSTGWYQETQYF. CDR3 nucleotides: TGTGCCAGCAGTACAGGGTGGTACCAAGAGACCCAGTACTTC.